A single sample gave rise to the 28 T cell receptor beta chains below, sequenced in a study of T cell changes during pregnancy in multiple sclerosis. Sequencing used immunoSEQ multiplex PCR; TCRdb keeps in-frame clones, though not all of them. The repertoire consists of approximately 100,000 clones, with about 94% occurring once and the leading ten covering approximately 1%. The sample in question was peripheral blood, obtained before pregnancy. Receptor source: a female donor with multiple sclerosis, enrolled in a pregnancy study.

The chain links TRBV4-2 to TRBJ2-6; TRBD2 aligns across 9 bases. V trimming: 0 bases; J trimming: 0 bases; junction bases outside the gene matches: 3. Germline V gives CDR1 LGHNA, CDR2 YNFKEQ. The CDR3 covers 18 residues. The CDR3 nucleotides are TGTGCCAGCAGCCAAGATCTAGCGGGACGCTCTGGGGCCAACGTCCTGACTTTC. Translating gives CASSQDLAGRSGANVLTF.

The rearrangement links TRBV6-5 to TRBJ2-2; weak D call: TRBD2 (6 bases). There are 15 residues in the CDR3. Per germline, CDR1 MNHEY and CDR2 SVGAGI. Trimming removed 2 bases from V and 6 bases from J, with 13 bases in between. In DNA, the CDR3 is TGTGCCAGCAGTTACAGCCGGAGGGTGGCCGGGGAGCTGTTTTTT. It is translated as CASSYSRRVAGELFF.

This clone was seen a handful of times. The chain has TRBV4-1 and TRBJ1-2; D not certain. Germline V lookup: CDR1 MGHRA, CDR2 YSYEKL. V was trimmed by 0 bases and J by 0 bases, leaving 8 bases between them. This CDR3 comprises 15 residues. CDR3 loop: CASSQDLGTNYGYTF. The DNA of the CDR3 is TGCGCCAGCAGCCAAGATCTCGGGACTAACTATGGCTACACCTTC.

The chain couples TRBV27 to TRBJ1-3; D unresolved. Germline V gene lookup returns CDR1 MNHEY and CDR2 SMNVEV (reference sequence). Trimming pared 6 bases from V and 0 bases from J, leaving 6 bases between. The CDR3 sequence is 13 residues long. The chain's CDR3 is CASRQHSGNTIYF. For the CDR3, the DNA is TGTGCCAGCAGACAACACTCTGGAAACACCATATATTTT.

This chain joins TRBV5-6 and TRBJ1-1, with D possibly matching TRBD1 (6 bases). With 3 bases removed from V and 0 bases from J, the gap between germline ends came to 12 bases. The length of the CDR3 is 15 residues. CDR1 and CDR2 (germline): SGHDT, YYEEEE. CDR3 bases: TGTGCCAGCAGCTATCGGACAGCAATGAACACTGAAGCTTTCTTT. It codes for CASSYRTAMNTEAFF.

In this sample, this clone turned up once. The chain combines TRBV7-2 with TRBJ1-4; no firm D call. The germline V gene has CDR1 SGHTA and CDR2 FQGNSA. This CDR3 contains 14 residues. Trimming took off 0 bases at V and 5 bases at J, with 7 bases between the two ends. CDR3 coding DNA: TGTGCCAGCAGCTTAGCGGCGGAAAATGAAAAACTGTTTTTT. Translation: CASSLAAENEKLFF.

The chain joins TRBV29-1 to TRBJ2-6; D is unclear. The CDR3 loop spans 14 amino acids. Trimming pared 4 bases from V and 0 bases from J, leaving 7 bases between. The germline CDR1 and CDR2 sequences are SQVTM and ANQGSEA. Written as DNA, the CDR3 is TGCAGCGTTGCGGAGCCCTCTGGGGCCAACGTCCTGACTTTC. This gives the protein CSVAEPSGANVLTF.

The chain employs TRBV28 and TRBJ2-1, with TRBD2 matching over 11 bases. Germline trimming cut 6 bases from V and 4 bases from J; bases unmatched to any gene: 5. Per the germline V gene, CDR1 is MDHEN and CDR2 is SYDVKM. This CDR3 has 15 amino acids. CDR3 sequence: CASRTTSGGYNEQFF. DNA of the CDR3: TGTGCCAGCAGAACCACTAGCGGGGGTTACAATGAGCAGTTCTTC.

V usage is TRBV5-1 and J usage is TRBJ2-7; 9 bases are a match to TRBD1. Germline values: CDR1 SGHRS, CDR2 YFSETQ. The CDR3 spans 16 residues. J lost 5 bases, V lost 0 bases, and 9 bases had no gene match. The CDR3 DNA reads as TGCGCCAGCAGCTTGGCGCCGGGACAGGGTTCCGACGAGCAGTACTTC. This sequence encodes CASSLAPGQGSDEQYF.

The gene calls are TRBV18 and TRBJ1-5; 11 nucleotides agree with TRBD1. This CDR3 has 18 amino acids. The germline V gene encodes CDR1 KGHSH and CDR2 LQKENI. After removal of 2 bases from V and 3 bases from J, the junction contained 9 bases not matched to a gene. CDR3 region: CASSPGTGGRLFNQPQHF. CDR3 nucleotide sequence: TGTGCCAGCTCACCAGGGACAGGGGGGAGACTATTCAATCAGCCCCAGCATTTT.

The chain is built from TRBV5-1 and TRBJ1-1, with D possibly matching TRBD1 (6 bases). This CDR3 has 15 residues. CDR1 and CDR2 (germline): SGHRS, YFSETQ. Trimming took off 4 bases at V and 4 bases at J, with 17 bases between the two ends. The CDR3 bases are TGCGCCAGCAGCCTTAACAGGGAACGGGCCACTGAAGCTTTCTTT. Translated: CASSLNRERATEAFF.

The rearrangement uses TRBV7-9 and TRBJ2-7; 7 nucleotides align to TRBD2. The CDR3 spans 12 residues. The junction had 1 base not matched to a gene; V was cut back by 5 bases and J by 3 bases. In germline, CDR1 is SEHNR, CDR2 FQNEAQ (reference sequence). The chain's CDR3 is CASSRGDYEQYF. CDR3 bases: TGTGCCAGCAGCCGGGGGGACTACGAGCAGTACTTC.

J is TRBJ1-2 and V is TRBV6-5, with D possibly TRBD1 on 6 matching bases. The germline V and J ends were trimmed by 4 bases and 3 bases, with 18 bases remaining between them. The germline CDR1 and CDR2 sequences are MNHEY and SVGAGI. The CDR3 loop spans 16 amino acids. The CDR3 region is CASSSQIDRSDYGYTF. CDR3 sequence (DNA): TGTGCCAGCAGTTCCCAGATCGACAGGTCGGACTATGGCTACACCTTC.

This chain links TRBV29-1 with TRBJ2-1, with TRBD2 matching 10 bases. V shed 7 bases and J 4 bases; nucleotides not matched to a gene: 16. This CDR3 is 17 amino acids long. The V gene's germline CDR1 is SQVTM and CDR2 ANQGSEA. The CDR3 nucleotides are TGCAGCGCCGAGGGGGCTAGCGGGAGCAAACCTTACAATGAGCAGTTCTTC. This codes for CSAEGASGSKPYNEQFF.

V usage is TRBV19 and J usage is TRBJ2-7; 9 positions agree with TRBD1. Germline CDR1 is LNHDA and CDR2 is SQIVND (reference sequence). CDR3 length: 14 residues. The V gene end was trimmed by 5 bases and the J gene end by 1 base; junction bases not matched to a gene: 3. The CDR3 region has the DNA TGTGCCAGTAGTCCGACAGGGGGATCCTACGAGCAGTACTTC. It codes for CASSPTGGSYEQYF.

This sequence joins TRBV19 and TRBJ1-5; 8 positions agree with TRBD1. The V segment lost 5 bases and the J segment 6 bases; nucleotides outside the gene matches: 6. The CDR3 contains 14 residues. CDR1 is LNHDA, CDR2 SQIVND, per germline (reference sequence). The CDR3 region is CASSDRGVGQPQHF. The CDR3 DNA reads as TGTGCCAGTAGTGACAGGGGTGTGGGTCAGCCCCAGCATTTT.

This clone was observed once. V gene TRBV19 combines with J gene TRBJ2-2; TRBD2 matches 7 bases. V lost 3 bases to trimming and J lost 5 bases; unmatched junction nucleotides: 6. Germline V gene data show CDR1 as LNHDA and CDR2 as SQIVND (reference sequence). The CDR3 consists of 15 residues. The CDR3: CASSMGGGGTGELFF. Written as DNA, the CDR3 is TGTGCCAGTAGTATGGGGGGGGGAGGAACCGGGGAGCTGTTTTTT.

J is TRBJ1-3 and V is TRBV30, with D maybe TRBD1 (6 bases). Trimming stripped 4 bases from V and 9 bases from J, with 16 bases between. The germline V gene has CDR1 GTSNPN and CDR2 SVGIG (reference sequence). This CDR3 spans 13 amino acids. The CDR3 sequence is CAWKRQAGGTIYF. The DNA for the CDR3 is TGTGCCTGGAAAAGACAGGCCGGAGGCACCATATATTTT.

The gene calls are TRBV18 and TRBJ1-2; 9 nucleotides align to TRBD1. Germline V gene sequence: CDR1 KGHSH, CDR2 LQKENI. This CDR3 region has 16 residues. Losses at the gene ends were 5 bases for V and 2 bases for J; bases not matched to a gene: 9. The CDR3 region has the DNA TGTGCCAGCTCAACGACGACAGGGGGGTTGAACTATGGCTACACCTTC. As protein: CASSTTTGGLNYGYTF.

This clone was observed once. The V gene is TRBV7-9, the J gene TRBJ2-3; the match to TRBD2 covers 7 bases. The V gene's germline CDR1 is SEHNR and CDR2 FQNEAQ (reference sequence). The CDR3 runs to 14 residues. V shed 4 bases and J 6 bases; nucleotides not matched to a gene: 7. The CDR3 loop reads CASSSSKGGDTQYF. The CDR3 bases are TGTGCCAGCAGCTCCTCTAAGGGAGGGGATACGCAGTATTTT.

The J gene is TRBJ2-1, the V gene TRBV28, with TRBD1 matching over 7 bases. The CDR3 runs 15 residues. V lost 5 bases, J lost 12 bases, and 16 bases stayed unmatched. CDR1 MDHEN and CDR2 SYDVKM come from the germline V gene. This CDR3 is CASSESNDAGQVQFF. CDR3 DNA sequence: TGTGCCAGCAGTGAATCTAATGATGCTGGACAGGTGCAGTTCTTC.

The chain has TRBV7-2 and TRBJ2-3; 9 nucleotides agree with TRBD2. Looked up from germline, CDR1 is SGHTA and CDR2 is FQGNSA. The CDR3 is 14 residues long. J lost 5 bases, V lost 8 bases, and 8 bases had no gene match. This CDR3 reads CASGLSGRKDTQYF. CDR3 coding DNA: TGTGCCAGCGGGCTTAGCGGGAGAAAAGATACGCAGTATTTT.

The chain joins TRBV29-1 to TRBJ2-2; 8 nucleotides align to TRBD1. V lost 0 bases to trimming and J lost 4 bases; unmatched junction nucleotides: 4. The CDR3 runs 15 residues. Germline CDR1 SQVTM, CDR2 ANQGSEA. The CDR3 is CSVEDRTGSTGELFF. DNA of the CDR3: TGCAGCGTTGAAGATCGGACAGGGTCCACCGGGGAGCTGTTTTTT.

The rearrangement links TRBV5-1 to TRBJ2-7, with 9 bases matching TRBD2. Germline V gene data show CDR1 as SGHRS and CDR2 as YFSETQ. J gave up 2 bases and V 0 bases, and 3 bases lay outside the gene matches. The CDR3 loop spans 15 amino acids. The CDR3 sequence is CASSLEGTSTYEQYF. CDR3 DNA: TGCGCCAGCAGCTTGGAAGGGACTAGCACCTACGAGCAGTACTTC.

V is TRBV6-6 and J is TRBJ2-7; D call uncertain. Between the trimmed V and J ends, which lost 6 bases and 5 bases, there was a span of 14 bases. The germline V gene encodes CDR1 MNHNY and CDR2 SVGAGI (reference sequence). This CDR3 spans 13 amino acids. This CDR3 reads CASSDPGPDEQYF. DNA of the CDR3: TGTGCCAGCAGCGATCCTGGGCCGGACGAGCAGTACTTC.

The chain joins TRBV19 to TRBJ1-5; the D gene is possibly TRBD1 (5 bases). V was pared by 6 bases and J by 0 bases, with 12 bases between. CDR3 length: 15 residues. Germline CDR1 LNHDA, CDR2 SQIVND (reference sequence). CDR3 sequence (DNA): TGTGCCAGTAGAGGGGAACCTTATAGCAATCAGCCCCAGCATTTT. This sequence encodes CASRGEPYSNQPQHF.

This clone has only a few counts. The chain carries TRBV5-1 and TRBJ1-1, with 11 bases identical to TRBD1. V gave up 0 bases and J gave up 4 bases; unmatched junction bases: 2. Germline loops: CDR1 SGHRS, CDR2 YFSETQ. The CDR3 covers 15 residues. The CDR3 region has the DNA TGCGCCAGCAGCTTGGCAGGGACAGGGGGCACTGAAGCTTTCTTT. Protein product: CASSLAGTGGTEAFF.

The chain has TRBV4-1 and TRBJ2-6; D gene uncertain. The CDR3 contains 15 residues. CDR1 is MGHRA and CDR2 is YSYEKL in the germline V gene. V lost 1 base and J lost 7, with 11 bases in between. The CDR3: CASSQVGSGANVLTF. In DNA, the CDR3 is TGCGCCAGCAGCCAAGTAGGATCAGGAGCCAACGTCCTGACTTTC.